Following are 31 T cell receptor beta chains from one sample sequenced in a study of T cell changes during pregnancy in multiple sclerosis. Generated by immunoSEQ multiplex PCR, the TCRdb table keeps only in-frame clones and is missing some. The sample lists 70,000 to 95,000 clones; 85% to 95% were seen once. The sequences come from peripheral blood, collected in the second trimester of pregnancy. The receptors here all came from a female donor in good health, enrolled as a control in a pregnancy study.

The V gene is TRBV5-1, the J gene TRBJ2-1, with D maybe TRBD2 (7 bases). The CDR3 totals 17 residues. The germline V gene encodes CDR1 SGHRS and CDR2 YFSETQ. The V end was cut by 2 bases, the J end by 6 bases, with 21 bases between. CDR3: CASSFFNRGAGFNEQFF. The DNA of the CDR3 is TGCGCCAGCAGCTTTTTTAACCGGGGGGCAGGGTTCAATGAGCAGTTCTTC.

This chain connects TRBV2 to TRBJ1-1; 8 bases fit TRBD1. This CDR3 region has 15 residues. V trimming: 0 bases; J trimming: 11 bases; junction bases outside the gene matches: 11. Per germline, CDR1 SNHLY and CDR2 FYNNEI. In DNA, the CDR3 is TGTGCCAGCAGTGAAGCGGAGACAGGGGTGCTATTGGCTTTCTTT. It codes for CASSEAETGVLLAFF.

V usage is TRBV7-2 and J usage is TRBJ2-3; 7 positions match TRBD1. Losses at the gene ends were 3 bases for V and 4 bases for J; bases not matched to a gene: 10. The CDR3 runs to 16 residues. Germline V gene lookup returns CDR1 SGHTA and CDR2 FQGNSA. CDR3 loop: CASSFAGGVLADTQYF. The CDR3 DNA is TGTGCCAGCAGCTTCGCAGGGGGTGTGTTGGCAGATACGCAGTATTTT.

This clone is judged medium-sized (0.01 to 0.1%). The chain carries TRBV30 and TRBJ1-1; D not certain. CDR1 and CDR2 from the germline V gene are GTSNPN and SVGIG (reference sequence). The V gene lost 3 bases and the J gene lost 1 base, with 15 bases spanning the gap. This CDR3 spans 15 amino acids. The CDR3 sequence is CAWSPPVSGNTEAFF. CDR3 DNA: TGTGCCTGGAGCCCCCCGGTTTCCGGGAACACTGAAGCTTTCTTT.

The rearrangement joins TRBV13 to TRBJ1-3, with D uncertain. This CDR3 contains 17 residues. The V and J ends lost 2 bases and 4 bases respectively, with 18 bases between them. Germline values: CDR1 PRHDT, CDR2 FYEKMQ (reference sequence). For the CDR3, the DNA is TGTGCCAGCAGCTTAAACGCCGCGGGAACAAACGGAAACACCATATATTTT. It is translated as CASSLNAAGTNGNTIYF. The variable domain in full, with the rest retrieved from reference TRBV13 and TRBJ1-3, is AAGVIQSPRHLIKEKRETATLKCYPIPRHDTVYWYQQGPGQDPQFLISFYEKMQSDKGSIPDRFSAQQFSDYHSELNMSSLELGDSALYFCASSLNAAGTNGNTIYFGEGSWLTVV.

The chain couples TRBV7-9 to TRBJ2-7; 10 bases match TRBD2. Trimming removed 5 bases from V and 4 bases from J; junction bases left unmatched: 11. This CDR3 has 16 amino acids. CDR1 is SEHNR and CDR2 is FQNEAQ in the germline V gene (reference sequence). DNA for the CDR3: TGTGCCAGCAGCCACCCCCGGACTAGCGGATCTTACGAGCAGTACTTC. The encoded protein is CASSHPRTSGSYEQYF. Supplemented by reference TRBV7-9 and TRBJ2-7, the full variable domain reads DTGVSQNPRHKITKRGQNVTFRCDPISEHNRLYWYRQTLGQGPEFLTYFQNEAQLEKSRLLSDRFSAERPKGSFSTLEIQRTEQGDSAMYLCASSHPRTSGSYEQYFGPGTRLTVT.

The V and J genes are TRBV19 and TRBJ1-2; D gene uncertain. Trimming cost V 3 bases and J 0 bases, with 8 bases left between them. The CDR3 loop spans 14 amino acids. The germline CDR1 and CDR2 sequences are LNHDA and SQIVND (reference sequence). For the CDR3, the DNA is TGTGCCAGTAGTATCGACGGGGCTAACTATGGCTACACCTTC. Translating it yields CASSIDGANYGYTF.

The V and J genes are TRBV6-6 and TRBJ1-1; 7 nucleotides align to TRBD1. V was clipped by 4 bases and J by 1 base; unmatched bases: 9. Germline lookup yields CDR1 MNHNY and CDR2 SVGAGI (reference sequence). The CDR3 runs 16 residues. CDR3 in amino acids: CASSSGTAGWNTEAFF. The DNA of the CDR3 is TGTGCCAGCAGTTCTGGGACAGCAGGATGGAACACTGAAGCTTTCTTT.

J is TRBJ1-4 and V is TRBV15, with TRBD1 matching 7 bases. The CDR3 is made up of 15 amino acids. Looked up from germline, CDR1 is LNHNV and CDR2 is YYDKDF (reference sequence). The J segment lost 7 bases and the V segment lost 3 bases, leaving 8 bases of the junction unmatched. CDR3 protein: CATSSSRTGFEKLFF. The CDR3 DNA reads TGTGCCACCAGCAGTTCCAGGACAGGATTTGAAAAACTGTTTTTT.

The rearrangement links TRBV18 to TRBJ1-1; 10 bases are a match to TRBD1. CDR3 size: 15 residues. The J segment lost 6 bases and the V segment lost 3 bases, leaving 7 bases of the junction unmatched. The germline V gene has CDR1 KGHSH and CDR2 LQKENI. CDR3 amino acids: CASSPGGDRGSEAFF. CDR3 nucleotide sequence: TGTGCCAGCTCACCGGGTGGGGACAGGGGTTCTGAAGCTTTCTTT.

The V call is TRBV18, the J call TRBJ1-5; D not certain. V lost 3 bases and J 3 bases, leaving 6 bases between the germline ends. The CDR3 is made up of 13 amino acids. Per the germline V gene, CDR1 is KGHSH and CDR2 is LQKENI. The CDR3 sequence is CASSPDTNQPQHF. The CDR3 nucleotides are TGTGCCAGCTCACCCGACACCAATCAGCCCCAGCATTTT.

The genes are TRBV5-1 and TRBJ1-1, with D uncertain. Trimming took off 0 bases at V and 4 bases at J, with 10 bases between the two ends. CDR1 SGHRS and CDR2 YFSETQ come from the germline V gene. The length of the CDR3 is 14 residues. The CDR3 DNA reads TGCGCCAGCAGCTTGGGAGGTGAGGGCACTGAAGCTTTCTTT. Translating gives CASSLGGEGTEAFF.

V is TRBV5-1 and J is TRBJ2-1; TRBD1 matches 7 bases. CDR1 is SGHRS and CDR2 is YFSETQ in the germline V gene. The ends lost 0 bases at V and 9 bases at J; junction bases unmatched: 12. The CDR3 is made up of 16 amino acids. The CDR3 loop reads CASSLGDSLPWGEQFF. The CDR3 nucleotides are TGCGCCAGCAGCTTGGGGGACAGCCTCCCATGGGGTGAGCAGTTCTTC.

This clone was observed a handful of times. The V and J genes are TRBV5-4 and TRBJ1-2; TRBD1 matches 8 bases. This CDR3 is built from 14 residues. The V and J ends lost 5 bases and 0 bases, in that order; junction bases with no gene match: 3. The germline gives CDR1 SGHNT, CDR2 YYREEE (reference sequence). CDR3 sequence (DNA): TGTGCCAGCAGGGAACAGGGGGCTAACTATGGCTACACCTTC. Protein: CASREQGANYGYTF.

The V call is TRBV4-3, the J call TRBJ2-1; D gene uncertain. V lost 0 bases and J 7 bases, leaving 7 bases between the germline ends. CDR3 length equals 13 residues. Germline values: CDR1 LGHNA, CDR2 YSLEER. The CDR3 sequence is CASSQDTRNEQFF. CDR3 nucleotides: TGCGCCAGCAGCCAAGATACGAGAAATGAGCAGTTCTTC.

The CDR3 protein is CSVDMRGGNEQFF. Written as DNA, the CDR3 is TGCAGCGTTGATATGCGGGGGGGCAATGAGCAGTTCTTC. The chain carries TRBV29-1 and TRBJ2-1; TRBD2 agrees at 9 bases. The CDR3 consists of 13 residues. Germline V gives CDR1 SQVTM, CDR2 ANQGSEA. J was trimmed by 6 bases and V by 3 bases; bases with no gene match: 3.

The V and J genes are TRBV7-2 and TRBJ2-7, with D maybe TRBD2 (7 bases). CDR1 is SGHTA, CDR2 FQGNSA, per germline. V was pared by 4 bases and J by 3 bases, with 10 bases between. This CDR3 is built from 13 residues. The CDR3 spells CASSWGGSYEQYF. CDR3 DNA sequence: TGTGCCAGCAGCTGGGGGGGCAGCTACGAGCAGTACTTC.

This chain connects TRBV9 to TRBJ1-1; D uncertain. CDR1 and CDR2 from the germline V gene are SGDLS and YYNGEE. The CDR3 is made up of 13 amino acids. V gave up 1 base and J gave up 0 bases, with 4 bases separating them. The CDR3 loop reads CASSVSMNTEAFF. CDR3 nucleotide sequence: TGTGCCAGCAGCGTATCAATGAACACTGAAGCTTTCTTT.

The chain carries TRBV9 and TRBJ2-1, with 8 bases lining up with TRBD2. Germline V lookup: CDR1 SGDLS, CDR2 YYNGEE. This CDR3 comprises 15 residues. V lost 0 bases and J lost 7; bases outside the gene matches: 6. As DNA, the CDR3 is TGTGCCAGCAGCGTAGATGCGGGGGGACATAATGAGCAGTTCTTC. Residues: CASSVDAGGHNEQFF.

Here the CDR3 reads CASSPDGTSGAITEQFF. DNA for the CDR3: TGTGCCAGCAGCCCTGACGGGACTAGCGGGGCAATCACGGAGCAGTTCTTC. The rearrangement joins TRBV4-2 to TRBJ2-1; 13 bases fit TRBD2. The CDR3 is 17 amino acids. Losses at the gene ends were 4 bases for V and 10 bases for J; bases not matched to a gene: 13. The germline V gene encodes CDR1 LGHNA and CDR2 YNFKEQ.

The table lists this clone with a count of one. The chain links TRBV18 to TRBJ2-1, with 9 bases that match TRBD1. The CDR3 totals 14 residues. Germline values: CDR1 KGHSH, CDR2 LQKENI. After removal of 3 bases from V and 8 bases from J, the junction contained 5 bases not matched to a gene. DNA for the CDR3: TGTGCCAGCTCACCGGGACAGGGTAAATATGAGCAGTTCTTC. Translated, it gives CASSPGQGKYEQFF.

The rearrangement joins TRBV19 to TRBJ2-5; a possible D gene is TRBD1 (6 bases). Trimming removed 6 bases at V and 1 base at J, with 15 bases between. CDR1 is LNHDA, CDR2 SQIVND, per germline (reference sequence). This CDR3 spans 15 amino acids. CDR3 loop: CASRPTGSPQETQYF. The CDR3, as DNA: TGTGCCAGTAGACCAACAGGGAGCCCCCAAGAGACCCAGTACTTC. Filled out from reference TRBV19 and TRBJ2-5, the complete variable domain reads DGGITQSPKYLFRKEGQNVTLSCEQNLNHDAMYWYRQDPGQGLRLIYYSQIVNDFQKGDIAEGYSVSREKKESFPLTVTSAQKNPTAFYLCASRPTGSPQETQYFGPGTRLLVL.

The chain combines TRBV7-3 with TRBJ2-3; D might be TRBD1 (5 bases). CDR1 and CDR2 from the germline V gene are SGHTA and FQGTGA. The V end lost 5 bases, the J end lost 1 base, and 10 bases lay between the germline ends. This CDR3 is 14 amino acids long. CDR3 residues: CASSPVGGTDTQYF. DNA for the CDR3: TGTGCCAGCAGCCCTGTAGGGGGCACAGATACGCAGTATTTT.

This clone was counted once. The chain combines TRBV15 with TRBJ2-7; a weak D match, TRBD2 (6 bases). Trimming shortened V by 0 bases and J by 2 bases, and 11 bases separated the two germline ends. Germline V lookup: CDR1 LNHNV, CDR2 YYDKDF (reference sequence). This CDR3 spans 15 amino acids. The CDR3 sequence: CATSREKGLTYEQYF. The DNA for the CDR3 is TGTGCCACCAGCAGAGAAAAGGGACTGACCTACGAGCAGTACTTC.

This chain links TRBV19 with TRBJ2-5; possibly TRBD2 for D (7 bases). Trimming removed 1 base from V and 3 bases from J, with 12 bases in between. CDR1 is LNHDA and CDR2 is SQIVND in the germline V gene (reference sequence). There are 15 residues in the CDR3. CDR3 in amino acids: CASSIGGAGEETQYF. CDR3 nucleotides: TGTGCCAGTAGTATAGGGGGGGCGGGGGAAGAGACCCAGTACTTC.

The chain couples TRBV5-4 to TRBJ1-5; 11 bases line up with TRBD1. The CDR3 is made up of 15 amino acids. Germline CDR1 and CDR2: SGHNT and YYREEE (reference sequence). With V trimmed by 4 bases and J by 6 bases, 6 bases remained unmatched. The CDR3 loop reads CASSRDRGESQPQHF. The CDR3 DNA sequence: TGTGCCAGCAGCCGGGACAGGGGGGAAAGTCAGCCCCAGCATTTT.

This chain joins TRBV4-2 and TRBJ2-7, with 14 bases fitting TRBD2. From germline, CDR1 is LGHNA and CDR2 YNFKEQ. V lost 4 bases and J lost 0; bases outside the gene matches: 5. The CDR3 is 17 residues long. Here the CDR3 DNA reads TGTGCCAGCAGCCCGACTAGCGGGGGGGCCAGCTCCTACGAGCAGTACTTC. This codes for CASSPTSGGASSYEQYF.

The rearrangement links TRBV30 to TRBJ2-1; TRBD2 agrees at 7 bases. This CDR3 is 11 amino acids long. CDR1 GTSNPN and CDR2 SVGIG come from the germline V gene (reference sequence). V dropped 4 bases and J dropped 9; count of bases not matched to a gene: 3. CDR3 loop: CAWNGGGEQFF. CDR3 in DNA: TGTGCCTGGAACGGCGGGGGTGAGCAGTTCTTC.

V usage is TRBV30 and J usage is TRBJ2-6; D uncertain. The CDR3 runs 13 residues. Germline assignment: CDR1 GTSNPN and CDR2 SVGIG (reference sequence). Trimming left V 3 bases short and J 0 bases short, with 3 bases between. In DNA form, the CDR3 reads TGTGCCTGGAGCTCCTCTGGGGCCAACGTCCTGACTTTC. Translating gives CAWSSSGANVLTF.

V and J are TRBV19 and TRBJ1-2; 9 bases match TRBD1. CDR1 and CDR2 from the germline V gene are LNHDA and SQIVND (reference sequence). This CDR3 has 16 residues. V was pared by 4 bases and J by 5 bases, with 11 bases of the junction left unmatched. The DNA of the CDR3 is TGTGCCAGTAGTACGCGACAGGGGGACGTTGGGTATGGCTACACCTTC. This gives the protein CASSTRQGDVGYGYTF.

The chain is built from TRBV9 and TRBJ2-3; D unresolved. Deletions cut 0 bases from V and 2 bases from J, with 7 bases between. The CDR3 spans 14 residues. The V gene's germline CDR1 is SGDLS and CDR2 YYNGEE. CDR3 region: CASSVDYSTDTQYF. CDR3 DNA sequence: TGTGCCAGCAGCGTAGACTATTCCACAGATACGCAGTATTTT.